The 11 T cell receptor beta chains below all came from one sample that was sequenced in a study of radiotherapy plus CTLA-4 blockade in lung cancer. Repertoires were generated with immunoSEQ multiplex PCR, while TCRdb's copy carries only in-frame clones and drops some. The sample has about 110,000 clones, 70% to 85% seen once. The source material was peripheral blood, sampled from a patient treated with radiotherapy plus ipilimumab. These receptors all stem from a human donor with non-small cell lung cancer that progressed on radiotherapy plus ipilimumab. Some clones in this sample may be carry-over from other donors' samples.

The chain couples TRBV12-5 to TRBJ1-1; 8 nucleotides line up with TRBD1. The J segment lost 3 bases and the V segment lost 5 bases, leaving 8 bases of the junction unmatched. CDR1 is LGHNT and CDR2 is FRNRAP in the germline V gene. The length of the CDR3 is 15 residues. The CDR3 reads CASGTSRQGYTEAFF. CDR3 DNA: TGTGCTAGTGGTACCTCCCGACAGGGGTACACTGAAGCTTTCTTT. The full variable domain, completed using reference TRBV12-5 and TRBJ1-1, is DARVTQTPRHKVTEMGQEVTMRCQPILGHNTVFWYRQTMMQGLELLAYFRNRAPLDDSGMPKDRFSAEMPDATLATLKIQPSEPRDSAVYFCASGTSRQGYTEAFFGQGTRLTVV.

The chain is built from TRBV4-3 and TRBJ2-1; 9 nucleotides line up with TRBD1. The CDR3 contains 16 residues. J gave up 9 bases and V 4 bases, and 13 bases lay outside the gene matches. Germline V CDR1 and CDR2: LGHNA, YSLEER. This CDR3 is CASSPSSGTGSGEQFF. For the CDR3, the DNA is TGCGCCAGCAGCCCTTCGTCCGGGACAGGGAGCGGTGAGCAGTTCTTC.

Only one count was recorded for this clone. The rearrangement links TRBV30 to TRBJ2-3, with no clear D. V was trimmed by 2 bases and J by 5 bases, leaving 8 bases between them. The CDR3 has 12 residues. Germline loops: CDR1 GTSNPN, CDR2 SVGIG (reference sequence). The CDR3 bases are TGTGCCTGGAGTAGGGCTAAAGATACGCAGTATTTT. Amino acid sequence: CAWSRAKDTQYF.

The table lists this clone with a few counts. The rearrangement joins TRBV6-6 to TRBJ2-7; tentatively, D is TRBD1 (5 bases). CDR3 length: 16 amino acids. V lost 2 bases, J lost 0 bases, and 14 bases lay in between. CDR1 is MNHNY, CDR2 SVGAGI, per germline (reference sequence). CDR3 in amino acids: CASSYHPGMGSYEQYF. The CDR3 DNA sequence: TGTGCCAGCAGTTACCATCCAGGGATGGGCTCCTACGAGCAGTACTTC.

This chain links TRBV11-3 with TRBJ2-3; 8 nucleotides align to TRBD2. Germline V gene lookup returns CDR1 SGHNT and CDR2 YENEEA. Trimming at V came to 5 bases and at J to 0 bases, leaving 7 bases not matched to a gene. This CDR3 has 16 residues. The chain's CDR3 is CASSPGRGESTDTQYF. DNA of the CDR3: TGTGCCAGCAGCCCCGGGCGGGGGGAAAGCACAGATACGCAGTATTTT.

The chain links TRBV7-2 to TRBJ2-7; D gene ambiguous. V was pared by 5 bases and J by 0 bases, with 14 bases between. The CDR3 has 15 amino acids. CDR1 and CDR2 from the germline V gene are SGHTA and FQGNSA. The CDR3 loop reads CASSPAGQSSYEQYF. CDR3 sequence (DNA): TGTGCCAGCAGCCCCGCTGGCCAGAGCTCCTACGAGCAGTACTTC.

For the CDR3, the DNA is TGCAGCGTCGACAGTTACCAAGAGACCCAGTACTTC. Protein product: CSVDSYQETQYF. The chain combines TRBV29-1 with TRBJ2-5, with D possibly being TRBD1 (5 bases). The CDR3 is 12 amino acids. Germline CDR1 is SQVTM and CDR2 is ANQGSEA. Trimming took off 6 bases at V and 0 bases at J, with 8 bases between the two ends. Filled out from reference TRBV29-1 and TRBJ2-5, the complete variable domain reads SAVISQKPSRDICQRGTSLTIQCQVDSQVTMMFWYRQQPGQSLTLIATANQGSEATYESGFVIDKFPISRPNLTFSTLTVSNMSPEDSSIYLCSVDSYQETQYFGPGTRLLVL.

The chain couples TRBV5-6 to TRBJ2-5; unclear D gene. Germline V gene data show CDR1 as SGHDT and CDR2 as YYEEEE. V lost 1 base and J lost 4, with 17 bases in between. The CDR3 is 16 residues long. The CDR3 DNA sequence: TGTGCCAGCAGCTTGCGAAAGGTTGTTCCTCGAGAGACCCAGTACTTC. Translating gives CASSLRKVVPRETQYF.

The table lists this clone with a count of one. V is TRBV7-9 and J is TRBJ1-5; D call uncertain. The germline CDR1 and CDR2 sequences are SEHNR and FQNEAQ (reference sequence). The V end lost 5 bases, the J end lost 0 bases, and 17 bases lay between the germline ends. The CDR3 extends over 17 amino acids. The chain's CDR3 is CASSQVSTDFSNQPQHF. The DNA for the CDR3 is TGTGCCAGCAGCCAGGTGTCAACAGACTTTAGCAATCAGCCCCAGCATTTT.

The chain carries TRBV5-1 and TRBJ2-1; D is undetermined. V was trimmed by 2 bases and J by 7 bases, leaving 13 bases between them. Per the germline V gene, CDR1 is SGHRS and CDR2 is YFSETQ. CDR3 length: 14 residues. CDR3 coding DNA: TGCGCCAGCAGCTTTGATCTATTGGCGAATGAGCAGTTCTTC. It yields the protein CASSFDLLANEQFF. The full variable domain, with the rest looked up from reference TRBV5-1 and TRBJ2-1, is KAGVTQTPRYLIKTRGQQVTLSCSPISGHRSVSWYQQTPGQGLQFLFEYFSETQRNKGNFPGRFSGRQFSNSRSEMNVSTLELGDSALYLCASSFDLLANEQFFGPGTRLTVL.

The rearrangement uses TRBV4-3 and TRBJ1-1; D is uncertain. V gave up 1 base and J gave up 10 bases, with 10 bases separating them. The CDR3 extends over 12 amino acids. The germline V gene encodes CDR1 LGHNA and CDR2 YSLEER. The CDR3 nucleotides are TGCGCCAGCAGCCAAGGGAGGCTGGGAGCTTTCTTT. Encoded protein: CASSQGRLGAFF.